Below are 25 T cell receptor beta chains sequenced from a single sample in a study of CD8 T cells in Susac syndrome. The RNA input was 0.5 to 1 ug, and it was reverse transcribed with random hexamers. TCRdb used MiXCR to reprocess the immunoSEQ multiplex PCR reads, holding one entry per CDR3 protein. Of 150,000 to 200,000 distinct CDR3 sequences listed, almost 96% are singletons. The sample was CD4+ T cells from PBMCs. The receptors come from a human donor with Susac syndrome.

On this clonotype: The junction does not match germline at one end; this may be a read error. V is TRBV9 and J is TRBJ1-2, with D perhaps matching TRBD1 (5 bases). CDR1 and CDR2 from the germline V gene are SGDLS and YYNGEE. The CDR3 is 12 residues long. Here the CDR3 DNA reads TGTGCCAGCAGCGTAGACAGGAGATCTTTCGCCTTC. It is translated as CASSVDRRSFAF.

The rearrangement joins TRBV2 to TRBJ2-2; a possible D gene is TRBD2 (6 bases). V was cut by 6 bases and J by 3 bases, with 8 bases left in between. The CDR3 runs 13 residues. Germline V gene lookup returns CDR1 SNHLY and CDR2 FYNNEI. This CDR3 reads CASRERDTGELFF. The CDR3 DNA is TGTGCCAGCAGGGAGCGGGACACCGGGGAGCTGTTTTTT.

This chain connects TRBV9 to TRBJ1-4; D gene uncertain. Germline V gene lookup returns CDR1 SGDLS and CDR2 YYNGEE. V shed 0 bases and J shed 6 bases, with 6 bases lying between them. The CDR3 totals 13 residues. The CDR3 sequence: CASSVVSDEKLFF. In DNA, the CDR3 is TGTGCCAGCAGCGTAGTGTCAGATGAAAAACTGTTTTTT. Filled out from reference TRBV9 and TRBJ1-4, the complete variable domain reads DSGVTQTPKHLITATGQRVTLRCSPRSGDLSVYWYQQSLDQGLQFLIQYYNGEERAKGNILERFSAQQFPDLHSELNLSSLELGDSALYFCASSVVSDEKLFFGSGTQLSVL.

The V call is TRBV20-1, the J call TRBJ2-7, with D perhaps TRBD1 (6 bases). V dropped 3 bases and J dropped 3 bases, with 18 bases sitting between them. Germline V gene lookup returns CDR1 DFQATT and CDR2 SNEGSKA (reference sequence). The CDR3 loop spans 15 amino acids. The CDR3 loop is CSARADRSWDYEQYF. In nucleotides, the CDR3 is TGCAGTGCTAGGGCAGACAGGTCCTGGGACTACGAGCAGTACTTC.

This rearrangement joins TRBV30 to TRBJ2-5; D unresolved. This CDR3 spans 10 amino acids. The ends were cut back, 0 bases at V and 5 bases at J, with 1 base in the middle. Germline V lookup: CDR1 GTSNPN, CDR2 SVGIG (reference sequence). Here the CDR3 DNA reads TGTGCCTGGAGTGTGGAGACCCAGTACTTC. This codes for CAWSVETQYF.

The chain joins TRBV7-2 to TRBJ1-4; 8 bases agree with TRBD1. This CDR3 has 15 amino acids. Germline lookup yields CDR1 SGHTA and CDR2 FQGNSA. J gave up 7 bases and V 6 bases, and 10 bases lay outside the gene matches. CDR3: CASSLDRVASEKLFF. CDR3 bases: TGTGCCAGCAGTTTGGACAGGGTAGCAAGTGAAAAACTGTTTTTT. The full variable domain, completed using reference TRBV7-2 and TRBJ1-4, is GAGVSQSPSNKVTEKGKDVELRCDPISGHTALYWYRQSLGQGLEFLIYFQGNSAPDKSGLPSDRFSAERTGGSVSTLTIQRTQQEDSAVYLCASSLDRVASEKLFFGSGTQLSVL.

The rearrangement links TRBV30 to TRBJ1-2; the D is unclear. V was trimmed by 0 bases and J by 6 bases, leaving 11 bases between them. The CDR3 totals 13 residues. CDR1 is GTSNPN and CDR2 is SVGIG in the germline V gene (reference sequence). CDR3 sequence: CAWSVLKFDGYTF. The CDR3 DNA sequence: TGTGCCTGGAGTGTACTTAAATTCGATGGCTACACCTTC.

The chain links TRBV20-1 to TRBJ1-2; D perhaps matches TRBD1 (5 bases). The germline V gene has CDR1 DFQATT and CDR2 SNEGSKA (reference sequence). The CDR3 is 14 amino acids. The V and J ends lost 3 bases and 4 bases respectively, with 15 bases between them. CDR3 sequence (DNA): TGCAGTGCTAGTCCCCGGGGCGGTCCCTATGGCTACACCTTC. Amino acids: CSASPRGGPYGYTF.

This clonotype was recorded only once. The V gene is TRBV30, the J gene TRBJ1-4; tentatively, D is TRBD1 (5 bases). The germline V and J ends were trimmed by 3 bases and 3 bases, with 8 bases remaining between them. Germline V lookup: CDR1 GTSNPN, CDR2 SVGIG (reference sequence). The CDR3 sequence is 13 residues long. This CDR3 is CAWSLQANEKLFF. The CDR3 DNA reads TGTGCCTGGAGCCTACAGGCTAATGAAAAACTGTTTTTT.

V is TRBV7-3 and J is TRBJ2-2; 8 nucleotides match TRBD1. The CDR3 totals 15 residues. Per germline, CDR1 SGHTA and CDR2 FQGTGA. The junction had 14 bases not matched to a gene; V was cut back by 5 bases and J by 12 bases. Here the CDR3 reads CASSAQPGQAEQLFF. In nucleotides, the CDR3 is TGTGCCAGCAGCGCGCAACCGGGACAGGCGGAGCAGCTGTTTTTT.

The chain is built from TRBV20-1 and TRBJ2-4; possibly TRBD1 or TRBD2 for D (5 bases each). Germline-derived CDR1 and CDR2 are DFQATT and SNEGSKA (reference sequence). This CDR3 contains 14 residues. The ends were cut back, 6 bases at V and 0 bases at J, with 12 bases in the middle. This CDR3 reads CSARGPIAKNIQYF. The CDR3 DNA follows: TGCAGTGCCCGGGGACCCATAGCCAAAAACATTCAGTACTTC.

V is TRBV4-2 and J is TRBJ2-1, with D maybe TRBD2 (5 bases). CDR1 is LGHNA, CDR2 YNFKEQ, per germline. This CDR3 contains 13 residues. The ends were cut back, 5 bases at V and 8 bases at J, with 13 bases in the middle. For the CDR3, the DNA is TGTGCCAGCAGCGAGAGCGGATGGGATGAGCAGTTCTTC. Protein: CASSESGWDEQFF.

The V and J genes are TRBV6-1 and TRBJ2-5; D perhaps matches TRBD1 (5 bases). The germline V gene has CDR1 MNHNS and CDR2 SASEGT. Deletions cut 0 bases from V and 5 bases from J, with 13 bases between. The CDR3 length is 15 residues. CDR3 DNA: TGTGCCAGCAGTGAAGCGGGCAGGGAACGGGAGACCCAGTACTTC. Translating gives CASSEAGRERETQYF.

The chain couples TRBV6-2 or TRBV6-3 to TRBJ1-6; 9 bases agree with TRBD1. This CDR3 has 14 amino acids. Losses at the gene ends were 5 bases for V and 9 bases for J; bases not matched to a gene: 5. From germline, CDR1 is MNHEY and CDR2 SVGEGT. The DNA for the CDR3 is TGTGCCAGCAGTACCGGGACAGGGACTTCACCCCTCCACTTT. Its protein product is CASSTGTGTSPLHF.

The chain uses TRBV20-1 and TRBJ2-2, with 9 bases fitting TRBD1. The CDR3 runs 13 residues. The junction had 4 bases not matched to a gene; V was cut back by 4 bases and J by 7 bases. Germline lookup yields CDR1 DFQATT and CDR2 SNEGSKA (reference sequence). The CDR3 here is CSAKKTGGGELFF. The CDR3 DNA reads TGCAGTGCTAAAAAGACAGGGGGCGGGGAGCTGTTTTTT.

This chain links TRBV12-3 or TRBV12-4 with TRBJ1-6; no definite D call. V lost 4 bases, J lost 10 bases, and 14 bases lay in between. The CDR3 has 14 residues. CDR3 in DNA: TGTGCCAGCAGTTCCGGGAGGGTCGACTCACCCCTCCACTTT. This encodes CASSSGRVDSPLHF.

The chain employs TRBV5-1 and TRBJ2-3; D not resolved. V shed 0 bases and J shed 0 bases, with 5 bases lying between them. This CDR3 has 14 amino acids. Germline V gene sequence: CDR1 SGHRS, CDR2 YFSETQ. The CDR3 is CASSLEWSTDTQYF. CDR3 bases: TGCGCCAGCAGCTTGGAGTGGAGCACAGATACGCAGTATTTT.

The V and J genes are TRBV3-1 and TRBJ2-1, with a tentative D call TRBD1 (7 bases). Germline values: CDR1 LGHDT, CDR2 YNNKEL (reference sequence). The CDR3 consists of 15 residues. V lost 8 bases to trimming and J lost 8 bases, with 22 bases between them. For the CDR3, the DNA is TGTGCCAGCCAGTTTCAGGGGGGCCGGGTTGATGAGCAGTTCTTC. Protein sequence: CASQFQGGRVDEQFF.

V gene TRBV27 combines with J gene TRBJ2-3, with TRBD2 matching over 10 bases. This CDR3 is built from 15 residues. Germline loops: CDR1 MNHEY, CDR2 SMNVEV (reference sequence). V lost 4 bases, J lost 1 base, and 2 bases stayed unmatched. CDR3: CASSYLAGGTDTQYF. CDR3 coding DNA: TGTGCCAGCAGTTATCTAGCGGGGGGCACAGATACGCAGTATTTT.

This chain links TRBV20-1 with TRBJ2-7, with 8 bases lining up with TRBD1. V was clipped by 3 bases and J by 0 bases; unmatched bases: 7. The CDR3 has 15 residues. From germline, CDR1 is DFQATT and CDR2 SNEGSKA (reference sequence). In nucleotides, the CDR3 is TGCAGTGCTAGTACCCCGACAGGGGCCTCCTACGAGCAGTACTTC. Amino acids: CSASTPTGASYEQYF.

The chain joins TRBV29-1 to TRBJ1-1, with no clear D. The V gene's germline CDR1 is SQVTM and CDR2 ANQGSEA. This CDR3 has 12 amino acids. V was cut by 3 bases and J by 1 base, with 6 bases left in between. DNA for the CDR3: TGCAGCGTTGACAGGTGGAACACTGAAGCTTTCTTT. Translating gives CSVDRWNTEAFF.

The J gene is TRBJ1-2, the V gene TRBV29-1; D is unresolved. V was shortened by 6 bases and J by 0 bases, with 8 bases between the two germline ends. Germline CDR1 and CDR2: SQVTM and ANQGSEA. The CDR3 consists of 12 residues. The DNA of the CDR3 is TGCAGCGTAGCAAGAGCTAACTATGGCTACACCTTC. It encodes CSVARANYGYTF.

The V and J genes are TRBV12-3 or TRBV12-4 and TRBJ1-4, with D possibly matching TRBD1 (5 bases). Trimming removed 1 base from V and 8 bases from J, with 17 bases in between. The CDR3 has 16 amino acids. CDR3 loop: CASSLVTGTKGEKLFF. DNA for the CDR3: TGTGCCAGCAGTTTAGTGACCGGGACCAAGGGAGAAAAACTGTTTTTT.

The rearrangement links TRBV5-1 to TRBJ1-2; TRBD1 might be the D (5 bases). This CDR3 has 14 amino acids. In germline, CDR1 is SGHRS, CDR2 YFSETQ. V was clipped by 0 bases and J by 4 bases, with 10 bases between them. CDR3 in DNA: TGCGCCAGCAGCTTGGCTGGCGGGGGCTATGGCTACACCTTC. Translation: CASSLAGGGYGYTF.

The chain recombines TRBV20-1 with TRBJ2-3; 8 bases match TRBD2. V shed 7 bases and J 0 bases; nucleotides not matched to a gene: 3. Germline V gives CDR1 DFQATT, CDR2 SNEGSKA (reference sequence). The CDR3 spans 13 residues. The CDR3 DNA reads as TGCAGTGGAGGCGGGGGGAGCACAGATACGCAGTATTTT. It specifies CSGGGGSTDTQYF.